Shown below are 3 T cell receptor beta chains from a single sample sequenced in a study of cytomegalovirus exposure and HLA in healthy donors. PCR amplification relied on 60 Vbeta primers (plus 13 Jbeta primers). Only in-frame clones appear in the TCRdb table, and some are missing; sequencing was by immunoSEQ multiplex PCR. Of more than 150,000 clones in the sample, approximately 73% were seen once. The specimen was PBMCs. These receptors all stem from a woman in her 30s in good health and CMV-seropositive.

The chain carries TRBV19 and TRBJ2-7; D is perhaps TRBD1 (7 bases). Germline V gives CDR1 LNHDA, CDR2 SQIVND (reference sequence). V dropped 5 bases and J dropped 1 base, with 12 bases sitting between them. This CDR3 spans 14 amino acids. The CDR3 nucleotides are TGTGCCAGTAGTCCCTCAGGGGGGTCCTACGAGCAGTACTTC. It translates to CASSPSGGSYEQYF.

Remarks on this clone: A junction boundary mismatches the germline segment, possibly from a read error. The chain joins TRBV7-6 to TRBJ2-2, with D maybe TRBD2 (5 bases). Looked up from germline, CDR1 is SGHVS and CDR2 is FNYEAQ. The CDR3 consists of 13 residues. This CDR3 is CASSQDRTGELFF. The CDR3 bases are TGTGCCAGCAGCCAGGACCGAACCGGGGAGCTATTTTTT.

This rearrangement joins TRBV19 to TRBJ2-1; TRBD2 matches at 12 bases. Germline trimming cut 5 bases from V and 5 bases from J; bases unmatched to any gene: 1. Germline V gene sequence: CDR1 LNHDA, CDR2 SQIVND (reference sequence). CDR3 size: 14 residues. CDR3 bases: TGTGCCAGTAGTCGGACTAGCGGGAACAATGAGCAGTTCTTC. Its translation is CASSRTSGNNEQFF. The variable domain in full, with the rest retrieved from reference TRBV19 and TRBJ2-1, is DGGITQSPKYLFRKEGQNVTLSCEQNLNHDAMYWYRQDPGQGLRLIYYSQIVNDFQKGDIAEGYSVSREKKESFPLTVTSAQKNPTAFYLCASSRTSGNNEQFFGPGTRLTVL.